The sequence of this TCR beta chain was determined in a study of blood T cell repertoires in COVID-19. As for the study in general: Researchers got acute and convalescent COVID-19 samples from the United States, Italy and Spain. The analysed material was cDNA or gDNA that came from T cells, B-cell-depleted T cells, or PBMCs.

Measured with immunoSEQ multiplex PCR; TCRdb has only the in-frame clones, and not every one. The sample includes 100,000 to 120,000 clones, 82% of them seen just once. Germline V lookup: CDR1 LGHDT, CDR2 YNNKEL (reference sequence). The CDR3 is 15 residues long. J gave up 1 base and V 4 bases, and 5 bases lay outside the gene matches. The sample comprised peripheral blood. The sequence derives from a woman older than 75 with acute or convalescent COVID-19. This sequence joins TRBV3-1 (or the pseudogene TRBV3-2) and TRBJ2-3; TRBD1 matches at 7 bases. As DNA, the CDR3 is TGTGCCAGCAGCCTCCGACAGGGTGGCACAGATACGCAGTATTTT. Its translation: CASSLRQGGTDTQYF.